This T cell receptor (beta chain) was sequenced for a study of control samples from healthy donors and cancer patients. This CDR3 is built from 14 residues. V was trimmed by 1 base and J by 2 bases, leaving 7 bases between them. Per germline, CDR1 SGHVS and CDR2 FNYEAQ. Method: immunoSEQ multiplex PCR; TCRdb's copy keeps in-frame clones and lacks some. The table has 150,000 or so clones, roughly 94% seen once. This sequence originates from a man aged 60 to 69 with colorectal cancer. Sequencing was done on a sample of PBMCs. The chain carries TRBV7-6 and TRBJ2-3; D not certain. The CDR3 here is CASSLGSVTDTQYF. The CDR3 DNA follows: TGTGCCAGCAGCTTAGGTTCGGTCACAGATACGCAGTATTTT.